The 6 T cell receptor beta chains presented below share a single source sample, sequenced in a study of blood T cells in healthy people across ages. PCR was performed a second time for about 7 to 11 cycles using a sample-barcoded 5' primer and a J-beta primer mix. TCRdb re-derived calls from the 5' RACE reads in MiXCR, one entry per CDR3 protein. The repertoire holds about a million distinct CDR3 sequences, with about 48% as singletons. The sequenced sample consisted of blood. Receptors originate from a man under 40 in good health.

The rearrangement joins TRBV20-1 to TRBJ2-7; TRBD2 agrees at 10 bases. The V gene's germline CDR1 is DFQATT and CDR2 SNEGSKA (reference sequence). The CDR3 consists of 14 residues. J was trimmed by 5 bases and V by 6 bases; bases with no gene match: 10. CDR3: CSASPSGGVHEQYF. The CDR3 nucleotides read TGCAGTGCGTCCCCAAGCGGGGGGGTGCACGAGCAGTACTTC.

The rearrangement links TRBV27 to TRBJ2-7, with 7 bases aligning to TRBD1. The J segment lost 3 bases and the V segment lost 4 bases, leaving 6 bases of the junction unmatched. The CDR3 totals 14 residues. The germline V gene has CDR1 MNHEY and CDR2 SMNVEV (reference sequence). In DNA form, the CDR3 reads TGTGCCAGCAGTTCCGAGGGACAGCTCTACGAGCAGTACTTC. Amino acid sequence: CASSSEGQLYEQYF.

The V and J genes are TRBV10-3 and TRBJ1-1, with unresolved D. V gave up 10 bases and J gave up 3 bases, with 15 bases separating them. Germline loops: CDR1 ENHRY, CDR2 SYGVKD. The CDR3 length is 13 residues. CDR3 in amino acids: CATTAGSDTEAFF. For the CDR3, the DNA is TGTGCCACCACGGCCGGGTCGGACACTGAAGCTTTCTTT.

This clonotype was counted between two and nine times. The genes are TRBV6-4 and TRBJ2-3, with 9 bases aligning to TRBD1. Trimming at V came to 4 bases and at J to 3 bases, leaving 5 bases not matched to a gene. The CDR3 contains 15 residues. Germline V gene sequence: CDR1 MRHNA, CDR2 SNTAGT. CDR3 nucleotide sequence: TGTGCCAGCAGTGCGGGACAGGGAAGTACAGATACGCAGTATTTT. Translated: CASSAGQGSTDTQYF.

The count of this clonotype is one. The CDR3 region has the DNA TGCAGCGCCTCAGCCAGCCAGGGGCAGTATTTT. Protein sequence: CSASASQGQYF. The V call is TRBV29-1, the J call TRBJ2-3, with D tentatively TRBD1 (5 bases). V was pared by 7 bases and J by 11 bases, with 16 bases between. Germline V gene data show CDR1 as SQVTM and CDR2 as ANQGSEA. This CDR3 has 11 residues.

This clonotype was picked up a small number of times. The chain's CDR3 is CASSLQGSGTDTQYF. The CDR3 DNA follows: TGCGCCAGCAGCCTACAGGGGTCTGGCACAGATACGCAGTATTTT. The rearrangement joins TRBV5-1 to TRBJ2-3; 7 bases match TRBD1. Germline V gene data show CDR1 as SGHRS and CDR2 as YFSETQ. The CDR3 runs 15 residues. The V and J ends lost 4 bases and 1 base, in that order; junction bases with no gene match: 6.